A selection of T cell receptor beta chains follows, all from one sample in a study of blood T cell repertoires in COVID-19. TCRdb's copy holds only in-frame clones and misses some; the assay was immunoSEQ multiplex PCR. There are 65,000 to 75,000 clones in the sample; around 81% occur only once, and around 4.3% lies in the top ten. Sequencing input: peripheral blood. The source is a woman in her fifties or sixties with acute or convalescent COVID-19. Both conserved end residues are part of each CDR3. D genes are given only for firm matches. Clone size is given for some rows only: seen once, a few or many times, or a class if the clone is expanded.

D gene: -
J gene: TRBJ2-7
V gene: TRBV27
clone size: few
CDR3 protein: CASSRPWAGGSYEQYF
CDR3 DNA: TGTGCCAGCAGCCGTCCGTGGGCAGGGGGGTCCTACGAGCAGTACTTC

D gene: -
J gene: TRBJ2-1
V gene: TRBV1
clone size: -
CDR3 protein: CTSSQTWRGNEQFF
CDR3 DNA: TGCACCAGCAGCCAAACCTGGCGGGGGAATGAGCAGTTCTTC

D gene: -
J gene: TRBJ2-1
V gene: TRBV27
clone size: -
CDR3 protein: CASSLGRNNEQFF
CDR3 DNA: TGTGCCAGCAGTCTGGGCAGGAACAATGAGCAGTTCTTC

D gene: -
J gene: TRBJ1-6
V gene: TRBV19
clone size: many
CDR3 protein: CASSIVQGSVPLHF
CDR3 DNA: TGTGCCAGTAGTATAGTCCAGGGGAGCGTACCCCTCCACTTT

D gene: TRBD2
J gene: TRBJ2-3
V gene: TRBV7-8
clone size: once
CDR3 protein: CASSLMTSGGTDTQYF
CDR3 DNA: TGTGCCAGCAGCCTGATGACTAGCGGGGGGACAGATACGCAGTATTTT

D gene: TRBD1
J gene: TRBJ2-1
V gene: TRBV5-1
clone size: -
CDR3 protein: CASSPYGQGVYNEQFF
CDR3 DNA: TGCGCCAGCAGCCCCTACGGACAGGGGGTGTACAATGAGCAGTTCTTC

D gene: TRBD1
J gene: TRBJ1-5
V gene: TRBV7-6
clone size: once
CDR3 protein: CASRVGTDGSQPQHF
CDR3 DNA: TGTGCCAGCAGGGTAGGGACAGATGGGAGTCAGCCCCAGCATTTT

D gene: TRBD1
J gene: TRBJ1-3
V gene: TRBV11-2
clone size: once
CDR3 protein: CASSLVPRQGAGNTIYF
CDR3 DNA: TGTGCCAGCAGCTTAGTACCCCGACAGGGGGCTGGAAACACCATATATTTT

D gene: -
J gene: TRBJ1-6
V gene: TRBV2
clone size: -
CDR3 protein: CASSEGRNNSPLHF
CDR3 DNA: TGTGCCAGCAGTGAGGGGAGAAATAATTCACCCCTCCACTTT

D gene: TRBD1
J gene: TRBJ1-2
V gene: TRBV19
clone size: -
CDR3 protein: CASMGQGRFYGYTF
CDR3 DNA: TGTGCCAGTATGGGACAGGGGAGGTTCTATGGCTACACCTTC

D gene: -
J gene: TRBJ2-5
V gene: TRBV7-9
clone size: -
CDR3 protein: CASSPNRVKLQETQYF
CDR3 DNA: TGTGCCAGCAGCCCGAACAGGGTTAAACTACAAGAGACCCAGTACTTC

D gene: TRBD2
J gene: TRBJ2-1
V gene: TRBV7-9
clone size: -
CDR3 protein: CASSISGGAPNNEQFF
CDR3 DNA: TGTGCCAGCAGCATTAGCGGGGGGGCCCCCAACAATGAGCAGTTCTTC

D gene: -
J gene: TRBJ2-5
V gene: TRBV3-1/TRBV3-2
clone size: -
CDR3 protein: CASSETSSRETQYF
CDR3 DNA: TGTGCCAGCAGCGAAACTAGCTCTCGGGAGACCCAGTACTTC

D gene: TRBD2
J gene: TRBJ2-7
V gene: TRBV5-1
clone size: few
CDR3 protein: CASSLVLGGAVYF
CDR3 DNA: TGCGCCAGCAGCTTGGTACTCGGGGGGGCCGTGTACTTC

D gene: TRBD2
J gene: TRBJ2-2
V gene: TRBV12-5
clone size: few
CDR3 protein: CASGSPGLAVNTGELFF
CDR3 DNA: TGTGCTAGTGGTTCGCCCGGACTAGCGGTTAACACCGGGGAGCTGTTTTTT

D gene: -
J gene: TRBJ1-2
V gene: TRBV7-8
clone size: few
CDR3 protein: CASSTRLVYGYTF
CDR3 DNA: TGTGCCAGCAGTACTCGGTTAGTCTATGGCTACACCTTC

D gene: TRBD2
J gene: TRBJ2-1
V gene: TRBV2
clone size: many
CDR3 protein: CASSPRTSGGEMFF
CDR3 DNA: TGTGCCAGCAGTCCCCGGACTAGCGGGGGGGAAATGTTCTTC

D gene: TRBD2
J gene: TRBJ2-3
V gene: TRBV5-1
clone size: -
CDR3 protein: CASSPGTSKSTDTQYF
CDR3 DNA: TGCGCCAGCAGCCCGGGGACTAGCAAGAGCACAGATACGCAGTATTTT

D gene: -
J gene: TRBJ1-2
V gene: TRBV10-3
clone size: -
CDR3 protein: CAISDINRQGGYTF
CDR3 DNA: TGTGCCATCAGTGATATCAACCGACAAGGTGGCTACACCTTC

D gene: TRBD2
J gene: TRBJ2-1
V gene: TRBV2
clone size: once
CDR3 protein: CASSPLAGGINNEQFF
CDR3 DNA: TGTGCCAGCAGTCCACTGGCGGGGGGGATTAACAATGAGCAGTTCTTC

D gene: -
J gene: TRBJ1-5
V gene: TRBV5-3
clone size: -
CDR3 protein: CAGPRGGNQPQHF
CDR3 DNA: TGTGCCGGCCCCAGGGGTGGAAATCAGCCCCAGCATTTT

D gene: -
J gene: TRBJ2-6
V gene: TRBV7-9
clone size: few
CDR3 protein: CASSKQGTTSGANVLTF
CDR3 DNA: TGTGCCAGCAGCAAACAGGGAACGACCTCTGGGGCCAACGTCCTGACTTTC

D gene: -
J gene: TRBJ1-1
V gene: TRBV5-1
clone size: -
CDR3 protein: CASSFSPMNTEAFF
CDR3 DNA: TGCGCCAGCAGCTTTTCCCCAATGAACACTGAAGCTTTCTTT

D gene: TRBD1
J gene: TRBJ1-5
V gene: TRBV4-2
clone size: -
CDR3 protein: CASSPTTGNRQPQHF
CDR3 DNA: TGTGCCAGCAGCCCGACGACAGGGAATCGTCAGCCCCAGCATTTT

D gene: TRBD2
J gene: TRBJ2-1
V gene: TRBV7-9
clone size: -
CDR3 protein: CASSSLLGLAGGNEQFF
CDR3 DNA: TGTGCCAGCAGCTCGTTACTCGGACTAGCGGGGGGGAATGAGCAGTTCTTC

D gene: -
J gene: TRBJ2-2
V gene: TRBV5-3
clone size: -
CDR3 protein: CARSLAGRGNIANTGELFF
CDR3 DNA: TGTGCCAGAAGCTTGGCGGGCAGGGGAAACATCGCGAACACCGGGGAGCTGTTTTTT

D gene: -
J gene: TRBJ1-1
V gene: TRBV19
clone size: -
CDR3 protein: CASRKQGTEAFF
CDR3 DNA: TGTGCCAGTAGAAAACAGGGCACTGAAGCTTTCTTT

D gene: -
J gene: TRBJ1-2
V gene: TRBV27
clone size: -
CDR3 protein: CASSYSGNYGYTF
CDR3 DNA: TGTGCCAGCAGTTATTCAGGGAACTATGGCTACACCTTC

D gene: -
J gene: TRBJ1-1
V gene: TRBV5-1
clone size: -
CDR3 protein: CASSQPGRENTEAFF
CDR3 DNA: TGCGCCAGCAGCCAACCCGGACGGGAGAACACTGAAGCTTTCTTT

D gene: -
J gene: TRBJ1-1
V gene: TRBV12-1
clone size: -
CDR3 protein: CASSFIRVEAFF
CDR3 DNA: TGTGCCAGCAGCTTTATTCGAGTTGAAGCTTTCTTT

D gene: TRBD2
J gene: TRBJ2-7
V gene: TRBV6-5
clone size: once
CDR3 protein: CASSSGLAGFYEQYF
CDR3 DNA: TGTGCCAGCAGCTCGGGACTAGCGGGGTTCTACGAGCAGTACTTC

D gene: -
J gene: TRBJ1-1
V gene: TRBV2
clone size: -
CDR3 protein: CASSDLGGVTEAFF
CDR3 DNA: TGTGCCAGCAGTGACCTGGGGGGGGTCACTGAAGCTTTCTTT

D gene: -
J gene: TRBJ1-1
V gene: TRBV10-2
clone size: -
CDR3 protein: CASTVSGYGTEAFF
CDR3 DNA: TGCGCCAGCACTGTAAGCGGGTATGGCACTGAAGCTTTCTTT

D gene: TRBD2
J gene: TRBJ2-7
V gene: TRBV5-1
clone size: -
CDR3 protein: CASSPTQPGGPYEQYF
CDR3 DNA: TGCGCCAGCAGCCCGACCCAGCCGGGGGGACCCTACGAGCAGTACTTC

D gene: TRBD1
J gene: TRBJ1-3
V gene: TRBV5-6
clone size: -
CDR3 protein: CASSQGATGNTIYF
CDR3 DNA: TGTGCCAGCAGCCAGGGGGCCACTGGAAACACCATATATTTT

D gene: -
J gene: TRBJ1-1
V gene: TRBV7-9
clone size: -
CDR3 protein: CAGSSGRGSANTEAFF
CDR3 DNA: TGTGCCGGTAGTAGTGGGCGCGGGAGTGCGAACACTGAAGCTTTCTTT

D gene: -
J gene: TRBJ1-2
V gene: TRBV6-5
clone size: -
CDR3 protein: CASSNGLGGPYGYTF
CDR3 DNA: TGTGCCAGCAGTAACGGACTTGGGGGCCCCTATGGCTACACCTTC

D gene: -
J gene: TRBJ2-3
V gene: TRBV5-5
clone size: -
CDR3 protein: CASSLQATSPRVSTDTQYF
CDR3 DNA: TGTGCCAGCAGCTTACAGGCTACGAGCCCTCGCGTTAGCACAGATACGCAGTATTTT

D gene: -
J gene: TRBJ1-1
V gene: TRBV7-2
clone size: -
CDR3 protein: CASSLKRQGSGTEAFF
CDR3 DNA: TGTGCCAGCAGCTTAAAAAGGCAGGGGTCGGGTACTGAAGCTTTCTTT

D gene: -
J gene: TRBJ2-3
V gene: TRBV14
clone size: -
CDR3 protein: CASSLWGGVDTQYF
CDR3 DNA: TGTGCCAGCAGCCTTTGGGGGGGCGTAGATACGCAGTATTTT

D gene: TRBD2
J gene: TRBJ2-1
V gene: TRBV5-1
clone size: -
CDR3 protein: CASSYTSGVYNEQFF
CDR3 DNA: TGCGCCAGCAGCTACACTAGCGGGGTTTACAATGAGCAGTTCTTC

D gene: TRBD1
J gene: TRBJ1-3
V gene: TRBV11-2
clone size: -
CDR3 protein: CASSSPPRGNYGNTIYF
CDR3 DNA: TGTGCCAGCAGCTCACCACCCAGGGGGAATTATGGAAACACCATATATTTT

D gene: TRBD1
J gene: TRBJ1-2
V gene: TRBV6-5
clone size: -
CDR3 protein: CASSPGGPGYGYTF
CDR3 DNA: TGTGCCAGCAGCCCAGGGGGCCCAGGGTATGGCTACACCTTC

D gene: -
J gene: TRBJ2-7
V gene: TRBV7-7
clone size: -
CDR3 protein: CASSSGPGSTYEQYF
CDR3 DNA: TGTGCCAGCAGCTCGGGCCCGGGATCAACCTACGAGCAGTACTTC

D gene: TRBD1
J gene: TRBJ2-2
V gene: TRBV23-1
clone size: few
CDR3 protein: CASSQSIAGQENTGELFF
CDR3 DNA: TGCGCCAGCAGTCAATCGATTGCAGGACAGGAAAACACCGGGGAGCTGTTTTTT

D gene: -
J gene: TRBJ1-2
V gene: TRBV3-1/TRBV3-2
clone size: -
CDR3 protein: CASRGGVLDYGYTF
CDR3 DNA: TGTGCCAGCAGGGGGGGGGTCTTGGACTATGGCTACACCTTC

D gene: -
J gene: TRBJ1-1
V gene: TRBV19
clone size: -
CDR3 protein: CASSIALAGTEAFF
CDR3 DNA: TGTGCCAGTAGTATAGCCCTCGCGGGGACTGAAGCTTTCTTT

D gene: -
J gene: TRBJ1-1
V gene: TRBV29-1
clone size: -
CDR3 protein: CSVDRGGTEAFF
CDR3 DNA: TGCAGCGTTGATAGGGGCGGCACTGAAGCTTTCTTT

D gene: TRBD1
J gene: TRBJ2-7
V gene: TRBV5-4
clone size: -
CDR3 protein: CASSPGQLQLLPGEQYF
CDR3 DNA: TGTGCCAGCAGCCCGGGACAGCTCCAACTTTTGCCCGGCGAGCAGTACTTC

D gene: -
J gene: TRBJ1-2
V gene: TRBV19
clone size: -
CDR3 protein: CASTENYGYTF
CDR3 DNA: TGTGCCAGTACAGAAAACTATGGCTACACCTTC

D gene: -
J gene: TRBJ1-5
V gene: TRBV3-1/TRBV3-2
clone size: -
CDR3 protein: CASSTGSNPGPQHF
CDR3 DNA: TGTGCCAGCAGCACAGGGAGTAATCCGGGGCCCCAGCATTTT

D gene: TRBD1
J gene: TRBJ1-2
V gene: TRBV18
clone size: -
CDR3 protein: CASSLDRDHGYTF
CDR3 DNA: TGTGCCAGCTCCCTTGACAGGGACCATGGCTACACCTTC

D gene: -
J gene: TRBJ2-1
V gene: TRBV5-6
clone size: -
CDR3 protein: CASSLGVQGYNEQFF
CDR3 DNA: TGTGCCAGCAGTTTGGGGGTACAGGGCTACAATGAGCAGTTCTTC

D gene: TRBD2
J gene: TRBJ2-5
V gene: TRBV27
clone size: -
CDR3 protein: CASRIGGAGSETQYF
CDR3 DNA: TGTGCCAGCAGGATCGGGGGGGCGGGTAGCGAGACCCAGTACTTC

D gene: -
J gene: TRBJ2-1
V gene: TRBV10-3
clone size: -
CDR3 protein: CAIRGAGSSYNEQFF
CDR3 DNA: TGTGCCATCAGAGGTGCGGGTAGCTCCTACAATGAGCAGTTCTTC

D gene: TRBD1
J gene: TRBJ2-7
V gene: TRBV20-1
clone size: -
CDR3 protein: CSASDTGTGSYEQYF
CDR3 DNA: TGCAGTGCTAGTGACACCGGGACAGGATCCTACGAGCAGTACTTC

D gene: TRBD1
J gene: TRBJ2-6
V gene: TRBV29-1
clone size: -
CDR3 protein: CSVWGQTNNVLTF
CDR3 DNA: TGCAGCGTTTGGGGACAGACAAACAACGTCCTGACTTTC